This T cell receptor (beta chain) was observed in a study of blood T cell repertoires in COVID-19. The overall study: Sample material is recorded as cDNA or gDNA derived from T cells, B-cell-depleted T cells, or PBMCs.

Trimming cost V 0 bases and J 4 bases, with 5 bases left between them. Germline CDR1 and CDR2: SGHRS and YFSETQ. This CDR3 contains 14 residues. In the authors' methods: Amplified reference gene primers provided the basis for estimating nucleated cell counts. This table comes from immunoSEQ multiplex PCR, and its TCRdb copy is limited to in-frame clones, with some not included. That table supplies the V and J calls and clone size; D and trimming were determined from the DNA. Of approximately 74,000 clones listed, approximately 90% are singletons. The sequence derives from an older woman with active COVID-19. The chain combines TRBV5-1 with TRBJ1-6; D is undetermined. The sample taken for sequencing was peripheral blood. The CDR3 spells CASSLGPYNSPLHF. For the CDR3, the DNA is TGCGCCAGCAGCTTGGGTCCGTATAATTCACCCCTCCACTTT.